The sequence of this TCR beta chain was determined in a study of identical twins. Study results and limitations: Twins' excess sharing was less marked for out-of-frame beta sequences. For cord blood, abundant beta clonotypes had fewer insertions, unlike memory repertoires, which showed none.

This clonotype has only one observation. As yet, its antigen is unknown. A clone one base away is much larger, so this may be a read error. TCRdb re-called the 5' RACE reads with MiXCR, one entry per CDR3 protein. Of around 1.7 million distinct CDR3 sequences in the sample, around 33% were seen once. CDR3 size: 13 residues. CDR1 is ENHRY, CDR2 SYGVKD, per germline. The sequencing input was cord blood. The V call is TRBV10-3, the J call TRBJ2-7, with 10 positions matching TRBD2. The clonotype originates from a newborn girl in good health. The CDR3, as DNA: TGTGCCATCTCTAGCGGGAGCTCCTACGAGCGGTACTTC. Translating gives CAISSGSSYERYF.